This entry is about one TCR beta chain. Antigen unknown. This entry comes from a study of T cells in Graves' hyperthyroidism and ophthalmopathy. In germline, CDR1 is GTSNPN, CDR2 SVGIG (reference sequence). This CDR3 contains 15 residues. Trimming removed 1 base from V and 2 bases from J, with 12 bases in between. For the diagnoses, clinical symptoms, serum thyroxine and TRAb, thyroid ultrasound and orbital computed tomography were used. Study outcomes and limitations: Ophthalmopathy prediction by the model preceded onset by a median roughly 6 months. The majority of expanded thyroid clonotypes above 0.001 also appeared in blood.

What was amplified from RNA transcripts were TCR beta CDR3 regions. A first-round RT-PCR of the TCR CDR3 used the HTBI primer set. TCRdb re-called the multiplex PCR reads with MiXCR, one entry per CDR3 protein. This table has some 770,000 distinct CDR3 sequences, about a sixth appearing once. The sample comprised blood. The V call is TRBV30, the J call TRBJ1-3; D is undetermined. The origin of this receptor is a man between 18 and 29 years old with Graves' hyperthyroidism. DNA for the CDR3: TGTGCCTGGAGTGACCCGGCACTAACTGGAAACACCATATATTTT. It codes for CAWSDPALTGNTIYF.